The clone carrying this T cell receptor beta chain was seen many times. These data belong to a study of blood T cell repertoires in COVID-19. The CDR3 is 14 amino acids. V lost 6 bases and J lost 3, with 12 bases in between. Looked up from germline, CDR1 is LNHDA and CDR2 is SQIVND (reference sequence). The protocol was immunoSEQ multiplex PCR, while the TCRdb copy is restricted to in-frame clones and leaves out a portion. The sample carries approximately 99,000 clones, 70% to 85% recorded once. The genes are TRBV19 and TRBJ1-5, with a possible D match to TRBD1 (6 bases). The sequenced material came from peripheral blood. This sequence was found in a woman in her forties with acute or convalescent COVID-19. CDR3 DNA sequence: TGTGCCAGTAGGAACGGACAGAACAATCAGCCCCAGCATTTT. Translating it yields CASRNGQNNQPQHF.